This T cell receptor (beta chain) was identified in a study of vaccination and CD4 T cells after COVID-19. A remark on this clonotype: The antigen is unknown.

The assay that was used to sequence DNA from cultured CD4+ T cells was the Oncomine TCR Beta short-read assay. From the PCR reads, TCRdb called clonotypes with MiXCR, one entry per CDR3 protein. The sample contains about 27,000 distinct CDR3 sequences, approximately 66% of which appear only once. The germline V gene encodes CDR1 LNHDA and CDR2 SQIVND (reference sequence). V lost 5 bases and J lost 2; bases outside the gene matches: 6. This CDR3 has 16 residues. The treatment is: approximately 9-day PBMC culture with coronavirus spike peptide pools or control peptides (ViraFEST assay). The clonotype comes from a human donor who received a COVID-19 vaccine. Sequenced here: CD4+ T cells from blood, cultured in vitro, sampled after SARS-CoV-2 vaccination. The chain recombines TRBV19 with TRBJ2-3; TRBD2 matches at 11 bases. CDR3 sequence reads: CASSALTSGDTDTQYF. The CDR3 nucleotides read TGTGCCAGTAGTGCACTGACTAGCGGGGACACAGATACGCAGTATTTT.